This passage covers 12 T cell receptor beta chains from one sample sequenced in a study of coeliac disease. The data were produced by immunoSEQ multiplex PCR, yet TCRdb's version contains in-frame clones alone and is incomplete. The sample lists fewer than 5,500 clones, 62% occurring once. Sequences were obtained from intraepithelial lymphocytes from the gut. The receptors derive from a woman aged 18-29 years with active celiac disease.

The chain uses TRBV6-5 and TRBJ2-7; D is possibly TRBD2 (5 bases). The CDR3 contains 15 residues. Germline lookup yields CDR1 MNHEY and CDR2 SVGAGI. The germline V and J ends were trimmed by 4 bases and 2 bases, with 15 bases remaining between them. The CDR3 loop is CASSSYLAGAYEQYF. DNA of the CDR3: TGTGCCAGCAGTTCCTATCTAGCAGGCGCCTACGAGCAGTACTTC.

The chain uses TRBV7-9 and TRBJ2-1; D might be TRBD2 (6 bases). With 8 bases removed from V and 5 bases from J, the gap between germline ends came to 13 bases. From germline, CDR1 is SEHNR and CDR2 FQNEAQ (reference sequence). This CDR3 contains 13 residues. The CDR3 sequence: CASSMGGDNEQFF. DNA for the CDR3: TGTGCCAGCTCAATGGGGGGAGACAATGAGCAGTTCTTC.

The chain couples TRBV6-1 to TRBJ1-5; no definite D call. Trimming left V 9 bases short and J 7 bases short, with 22 bases between. CDR3 length: 15 residues. Germline CDR1 and CDR2: MNHNS and SASEGT. Here the CDR3 DNA reads TGTGCCAGTCTCCTCGCCCCTAGTTATTCCCAGCCCCAGCATTTT. This encodes CASLLAPSYSQPQHF.

The chain is built from TRBV2 and TRBJ1-5; 8 nucleotides agree with TRBD1. The ends lost 3 bases at V and 4 bases at J; junction bases unmatched: 8. Germline CDR1 reads SNHLY; CDR2 reads FYNNEI. CDR3 length equals 16 residues. The CDR3 DNA reads TGTGCCAGCAGTGATCGACAGGGGTTTGGAAATCAGCCCCAGCATTTT. Its protein product is CASSDRQGFGNQPQHF.

The chain uses TRBV4-2 and TRBJ2-6, with D maybe TRBD2 (5 bases). CDR1 LGHNA and CDR2 YNFKEQ come from the germline V gene. Trimming shortened V by 0 bases and J by 2 bases, and 11 bases separated the two germline ends. The CDR3 extends over 17 amino acids. DNA of the CDR3: TGTGCCAGCAGCCAAGATAAACTCGGGACTGGGGCCAACGTCCTGACTTTC. This translates into CASSQDKLGTGANVLTF.

The chain uses TRBV7-9 and TRBJ2-1; TRBD2 matches at 9 bases. Germline V gene data show CDR1 as SEHNR and CDR2 as FQNEAQ (reference sequence). After removal of 4 bases from V and 4 bases from J, the junction contained 8 bases not matched to a gene. The CDR3 is made up of 16 amino acids. The CDR3 spells CASSWTGTSNYNEQFF. In DNA form, the CDR3 reads TGTGCCAGCAGCTGGACCGGGACTAGCAATTACAATGAGCAGTTCTTC. Full variable domain (rest looked up from reference TRBV7-9 and TRBJ2-1): DTGVSQNPRHKITKRGQNVTFRCDPISEHNRLYWYRQTLGQGPEFLTYFQNEAQLEKSRLLSDRFSAERPKGSFSTLEIQRTEQGDSAMYLCASSWTGTSNYNEQFFGPGTRLTVL.

The J gene is TRBJ1-2, the V gene TRBV4-1, with 7 bases fitting TRBD1. This CDR3 region has 15 residues. Germline V gene data show CDR1 as MGHRA and CDR2 as YSYEKL. V was pared by 1 base and J by 6 bases, with 8 bases of the junction left unmatched. CDR3 DNA: TGCGCCAGCAGCCAAGTTTTAAGGGACAGCGATGGCTACACCTTC. It codes for CASSQVLRDSDGYTF.

This chain connects TRBV4-1 to TRBJ1-5; weak D call: TRBD1 (6 bases). Trimming cost V 4 bases and J 3 bases, with 13 bases left between them. Germline V gene sequence: CDR1 MGHRA, CDR2 YSYEKL. The CDR3 totals 15 residues. This chain's CDR3 is CASSRWGHSNQPQHF. Here the CDR3 DNA reads TGCGCCAGCAGCCGATGGGGACATTCCAATCAGCCCCAGCATTTT.

The chain links TRBV28 to TRBJ2-4, with D possibly TRBD1 on 5 matching bases. This CDR3 spans 16 amino acids. The V gene lost 6 bases and the J gene lost 0 bases, with 15 bases spanning the gap. CDR1 and CDR2 (germline): MDHEN, SYDVKM. CDR3 bases: TGTGCCAGCAGCCCTAGGGGTTGGCTAGCCAAAAACATTCAGTACTTC. Its translation is CASSPRGWLAKNIQYF.

V is TRBV7-3 and J is TRBJ2-1; 8 positions agree with TRBD2. Germline V gene lookup returns CDR1 SGHTA and CDR2 FQGTGA. This CDR3 is built from 15 residues. V trimming: 0 bases; J trimming: 8 bases; junction bases outside the gene matches: 6. The CDR3 loop is CASSLTSGIQDEQFF. DNA for the CDR3: TGTGCCAGCAGCTTAACTAGCGGGATTCAAGATGAGCAGTTCTTC.

The V call is TRBV23-1, the J call TRBJ2-2; a possible D gene is TRBD2 (6 bases). TRBV23-1 falls under the ORF class, with uncertain function. This CDR3 comprises 16 residues. Trimming removed 0 bases from V and 7 bases from J, with 15 bases in between. The CDR3 DNA reads TGCGCCAGCAGTCAATCGATACGGGAGTTTAACGGGGAGCTGTTTTTT. Its protein product is CASSQSIREFNGELFF.

The genes are TRBV28 and TRBJ2-3; D might be TRBD2 (5 bases). The CDR3 is made up of 17 amino acids. V was shortened by 4 bases and J by 5 bases, with 22 bases between the two germline ends. The V gene's germline CDR1 is MDHEN and CDR2 SYDVKM. Here the CDR3 reads CASSSPDGLKPKDTQYF. The DNA for the CDR3 is TGTGCCAGCAGTTCCCCTGACGGACTCAAGCCGAAAGATACGCAGTATTTT.